This TCR beta chain was identified during a study of blood T cell repertoires in COVID-19. The method was immunoSEQ multiplex PCR; TCRdb's version includes in-frame clones alone and lacks a portion of them. The sample lists 150,000 or so clones, 75% to 80% seen once, with about 9.4% in the top ten. V lost 1 base and J lost 1; bases outside the gene matches: 0. CDR3 length: 15 amino acids. Germline-derived CDR1 and CDR2 are SGHKS and YYEKEE (reference sequence). In its sample, this clone was seen a few times. Source material: peripheral blood. V gene TRBV5-5 combines with J gene TRBJ2-1; 9 nucleotides align to TRBD2. The source is a woman aged 50 to 60 with active or convalescent COVID-19. This CDR3 is CASSLLAGSYNEQFF. CDR3 DNA sequence: TGTGCCAGCAGCTTGCTAGCGGGATCCTACAATGAGCAGTTCTTC. Full variable domain (rest looked up from reference TRBV5-5 and TRBJ2-1): DAGVTQSPTHLIKTRGQQVTLRCSPISGHKSVSWYQQVLGQGPQFIFQYYEKEERGRGNFPDRFSARQFPNYSSELNVNALLLGDSALYLCASSLLAGSYNEQFFGPGTRLTVL.